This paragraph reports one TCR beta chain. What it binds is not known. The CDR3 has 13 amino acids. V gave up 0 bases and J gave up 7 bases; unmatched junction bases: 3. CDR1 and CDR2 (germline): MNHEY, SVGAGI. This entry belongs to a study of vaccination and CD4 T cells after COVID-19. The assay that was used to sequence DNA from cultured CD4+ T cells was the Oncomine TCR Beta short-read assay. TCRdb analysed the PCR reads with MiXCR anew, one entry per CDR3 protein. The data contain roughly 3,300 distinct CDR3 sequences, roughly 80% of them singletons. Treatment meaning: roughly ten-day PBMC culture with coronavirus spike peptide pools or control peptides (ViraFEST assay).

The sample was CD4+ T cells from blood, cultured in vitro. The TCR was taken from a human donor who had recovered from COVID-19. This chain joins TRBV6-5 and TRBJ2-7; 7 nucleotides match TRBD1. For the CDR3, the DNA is TGTGCCAGCAGTTACTCAGGGACAGAGGAGCAGTACTTC. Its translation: CASSYSGTEEQYF.